Sequencing of this T cell receptor beta chain was carried out in a study of T cell responses to AZD1222 COVID-19 vaccine. Whole-study findings and limits: Donors, mostly white British, included more females; clonal diversity was possibly underestimated. Variant regions that are unmutated are reportedly the target of nearly half of spike-specific TCRs.

To note about this clone: Its antigen is unknown.

Assay: immunoSEQ multiplex PCR; the TCRdb copy retains only in-frame clones and omits some. The sample has about 140,000 clones; around nine tenths are singletons. This material consisted of peripheral blood, taken on day 0 of AZD1222 vaccination. The receptor was derived from an adult in good health.

The CDR3 region has the DNA TGCGCCAGCAGAGGGACAAGTAACACCTACAATGAGCAGTTCTTC. It is translated as CASRGTSNTYNEQFF. This chain uses TRBV5-1 with TRBJ2-1; TRBD1 might be the D (6 bases). V shed 5 bases and J shed 2 bases, with 14 bases lying between them. CDR1 SGHRS and CDR2 YFSETQ come from the germline V gene. The CDR3 extends over 15 amino acids.